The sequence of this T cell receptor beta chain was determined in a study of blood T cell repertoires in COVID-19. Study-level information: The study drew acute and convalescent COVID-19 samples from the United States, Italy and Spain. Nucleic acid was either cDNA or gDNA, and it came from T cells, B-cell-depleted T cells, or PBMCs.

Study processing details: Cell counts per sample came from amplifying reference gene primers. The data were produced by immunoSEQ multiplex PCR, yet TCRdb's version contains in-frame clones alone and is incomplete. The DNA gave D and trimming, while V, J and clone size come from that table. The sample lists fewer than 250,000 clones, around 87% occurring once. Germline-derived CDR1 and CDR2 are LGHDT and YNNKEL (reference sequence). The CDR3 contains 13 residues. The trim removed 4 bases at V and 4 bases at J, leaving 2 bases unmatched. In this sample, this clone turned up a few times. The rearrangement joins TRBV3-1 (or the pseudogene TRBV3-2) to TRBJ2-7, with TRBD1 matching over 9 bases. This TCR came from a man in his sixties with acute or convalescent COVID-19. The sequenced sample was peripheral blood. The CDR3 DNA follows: TGTGCCAGCAGCCGGGACAGGGATTACGAGCAGTACTTC. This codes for CASSRDRDYEQYF.